This is a list of T cell receptor beta chains from one sample in a study of beta chain features in type 1 diabetes. Sequencing was performed with immunoSEQ multiplex PCR; in TCRdb, only in-frame clones are kept and a portion is missing. The repertoire holds about 230,000 clones, with 9.6% as singletons. Input material: naive CD4+ T cells from blood. These receptor sequences come from a woman younger than 30 in good health. Each CDR3 is given with its conserved first and last residue. A D gene is named only where the DNA matches it firmly. Rows give clone size only sometimes, using once, few, many, or a class for an expanded clone.

-	-	TRBV6-1	TRBJ1-1	TGTGCCAGCAGCGAGGCCCTCCGGACTGAAGCTTTCTTT	CASSEALRTEAFF
-	-	TRBV11-1	TRBJ1-1	TGTGCCAGCAGCTTAGCCCAAGGACAAGAAGCTTTCTTT	CASSLAQGQEAFF
-	-	TRBV6-5	TRBJ2-5	TGTGCCATCAGTACAGGAAGACAAGAGACCCAGTACTTC	CAISTGRQETQYF
-	TRBD2	TRBV30	TRBJ2-7	TGTGCCTGGAGTCTTCTCGTGGTTAGCGGGACCTACGAGCAGTACTTC	CAWSLLVVSGTYEQYF
few	TRBD2	TRBV5-1	TRBJ2-4	TGCGCCAGCAGCGCCCTAGCGGGGCGGCAAAACATTCAGTACTTC	CASSALAGRQNIQYF
many	-	TRBV29-1	TRBJ2-1	TGCAGCGTTGCGGGGTTGGTCTACAATGAGCAGTTCTTC	CSVAGLVYNEQFF
-	TRBD2	TRBV5-4	TRBJ2-1	TGTGCCAGCAGTTACGGACTAGCTCCCAATGAGCAGTTCTTC	CASSYGLAPNEQFF
-	TRBD1	TRBV6-1	TRBJ1-2	TGTGCCAGCAATTCGGGACAGGGTAACTATGGCTACACCTTC	CASNSGQGNYGYTF
many	-	TRBV6-6	TRBJ1-2	TGTGCCAGCAGTGCAGGGTATGGCTACACCTTC	CASSAGYGYTF
few	-	TRBV19	TRBJ2-7	TGTGCCAGTAGTATAGTGCGGGGATCCTACGAGCAGTACTTC	CASSIVRGSYEQYF
few	-	TRBV7-2	TRBJ1-2	TGTGCCAGCAGCTTAGCGGCCTCCCCCCGGAGCTATGGCTACACCTTC	CASSLAASPRSYGYTF
-	-	TRBV5-4	TRBJ2-7	TGTGCCAGCAGCCTACCAAACAGGGTCGTCGAGCAGTACTTC	CASSLPNRVVEQYF
few	-	TRBV25-1	TRBJ1-2	TGTGCCAGCAGTGATATCGGCGCGAGGGATACCGACAACTATGGCTACACCTTC	CASSDIGARDTDNYGYTF
many	-	TRBV11-2	TRBJ2-5	TGTGCCAGCAGCATGGGCGATCGGGACTGGCAAGAGACCCAGTACTTC	CASSMGDRDWQETQYF
few	-	TRBV30	TRBJ2-7	TGTGCCTGGAGTACAAACCTACAGGGATACGAGCAGTACTTC	CAWSTNLQGYEQYF
few	TRBD1	TRBV5-1	TRBJ2-1	TGCGCCAGCAGCTTCGGGACAGGGGGCCTTGGTGAGCAGTTCTTC	CASSFGTGGLGEQFF
-	-	TRBV4-3	TRBJ1-5	TGCGCCAGCAGCCCATCGCCACAGGGTGCTCAGCCCCAGCATTTT	CASSPSPQGAQPQHF
-	-	TRBV7-3	TRBJ2-1	TGTGCCAGCAGCTTATATAGGGCCGCACAGGTCAATGAGCAGTTCTTC	CASSLYRAAQVNEQFF
few	TRBD1	TRBV10-2	TRBJ1-1	TGCGCCAGCAGAAACCGGGACAGGGGTGTTAAGAACACTGAAGCTTTCTTT	CASRNRDRGVKNTEAFF
-	-	TRBV5-1	TRBJ2-1	TGCGCCAGCAGCTTGGGTTCACACCATAATGAGCAGTTCTTC	CASSLGSHHNEQFF
few	TRBD1	TRBV4-1	TRBJ1-2	TGCGCCAGCAGCCAAGCCGGGACAGCCTATGGCTACACCTTC	CASSQAGTAYGYTF
-	-	TRBV2	TRBJ1-2	TGTGCCAGCAGTGAGACAGCCATTAACTATGGCTACACCTTC	CASSETAINYGYTF
few	TRBD2	TRBV5-4	TRBJ2-3	TGTGCCAGCAGCTTGGCGGGAGGGGGTTTGCTCACAGATACGCAGTATTTT	CASSLAGGGLLTDTQYF
-	TRBD2	TRBV7-3	TRBJ2-1	TGTGCCAGCAGCCAGACTTGGGGGGGTGAGCAGTTCTTC	CASSQTWGGEQFF
-	-	TRBV19	TRBJ2-2	TGTGCCAGTAGGAAACAGGGTCCCCCGAACACCGGGGAGCTGTTTTTT	CASRKQGPPNTGELFF
-	TRBD2	TRBV6-1	TRBJ2-1	TGTGCCAGCAGTGAATTCACTAGCGGAGGCTCCTACAATGAGCAGTTCTTC	CASSEFTSGGSYNEQFF
-	-	TRBV7-9	TRBJ1-1	TGTGCCAGCGCCGATATGGGCACGTACACTGAAGCTTTCTTT	CASADMGTYTEAFF
few	-	TRBV5-4	TRBJ2-3	TGTGCCAGCAGCTTGGCCGCGGGGTTCACAGATACGCAGTATTTT	CASSLAAGFTDTQYF
-	TRBD1	TRBV23-1	TRBJ1-2	TGCGCCAGCGGAGGGGGGACAGAGAAGTGCCACGACCACTATGGCTACACCTTC	CASGGGTEKCHDHYGYTF
few	TRBD2	TRBV10-3	TRBJ2-1	TGTGCCATCAGTGAGTCACGGACTAGCGGGAGTGGCGGCTCCTACAATGAGCAGTTCTTC	CAISESRTSGSGGSYNEQFF
-	-	TRBV7-2	TRBJ1-5	TGTGCCAGCAGCTTAGGACACCTTAGCAATCAGCCCCAGCATTTT	CASSLGHLSNQPQHF
few	TRBD1	TRBV2	TRBJ2-7	TGTGCCAGCAGTGTAGACAGGGGCGTGGACGAGCAGTACTTC	CASSVDRGVDEQYF
few	TRBD1	TRBV27	TRBJ1-6	TGTGCCAGCAGATTAAGGAGACAGGGGACTTCACCCCTCCACTTT	CASRLRRQGTSPLHF
-	TRBD1	TRBV19	TRBJ1-2	TGTGCCAGTACCCGGACAGGGAGCGGCTACACCTTC	CASTRTGSGYTF
-	TRBD2	TRBV6-1	TRBJ2-1	TGTGCCAGCAGTGAATATCCAGCGGGGTCCTACAATGAGCAGTTCTTC	CASSEYPAGSYNEQFF
-	-	TRBV5-1	TRBJ2-3	TGCGCCAGCAGCTTGGAGTCTAGCGGCACAGATACGCAGTATTTT	CASSLESSGTDTQYF
few	TRBD2	TRBV5-1	TRBJ2-3	TGCGCCAGCAGCCCCAGCGGGGTTGAAACAGATACGCAGTATTTT	CASSPSGVETDTQYF
-	TRBD2	TRBV2	TRBJ2-1	TGTGCCAGCGGGAGCGGTAGCGGGACCTACAATGAGCAGTTCTTC	CASGSGSGTYNEQFF
few	-	TRBV5-8	TRBJ2-7	TGTGCCAGCAGCTTCCTCTACTACGAGCAGTACTTC	CASSFLYYEQYF
few	TRBD2	TRBV15	TRBJ2-1	TGTGCCACCAGCATAGGACTAGCGGAGGTCTACAATGAGCAGTTCTTC	CATSIGLAEVYNEQFF
-	-	TRBV6-5	TRBJ2-5	TGTGCCAGCAGAACCCCAGGGCGAGAGACCCAGTACTTC	CASRTPGRETQYF
-	TRBD1	TRBV29-1	TRBJ2-2	TGCAGCGTTCGATCCGGGACAGGGGTGGACACCGGGGAGCTGTTTTTT	CSVRSGTGVDTGELFF
many	TRBD2	TRBV29-1	TRBJ2-3	TGCAGCGTTGAAGCCCTAGCGGGAGGCACAGATACGCAGTATTTT	CSVEALAGGTDTQYF
few	TRBD1	TRBV6-1	TRBJ1-2	TGTGCCAGCAGTGAAATGGGGACAGGGTATGGCTACACCTTC	CASSEMGTGYGYTF
few	-	TRBV5-1	TRBJ2-7	TGCGCCAGCAGCTTGAGTACAGGGCTCTCTCCCTACGAGCAGTACTTC	CASSLSTGLSPYEQYF
-	-	TRBV28	TRBJ1-1	TGTGCCAGCAGTCCGCCAGGTTCAGGGGTAACTGAAGCTTTCTTT	CASSPPGSGVTEAFF